This T cell receptor (beta chain) derives from a study of blood T cells in healthy people across ages. Study-level points and caveats: TCR beta diversity per million T cells fell roughly linearly with age. Diversity estimates from one million T cells were considered underestimates.

Comment on this clonotype: Its matching antigen is unknown.

After removal of 1 base from V and 0 bases from J, the junction contained 10 bases not matched to a gene. Germline CDR1 is SEHNR and CDR2 is FQNEAQ (reference sequence). The CDR3 consists of 18 residues. Together with a sample-barcoded 5' primer, a J-beta primer mix was included in a second PCR lasting about 7 to 12 cycles. TCRdb re-derived calls from the 5' RACE reads in MiXCR, one entry per CDR3 protein. The data show 1.5 million or so distinct CDR3 sequences, with 35% to 45% seen just once and roughly 3.7% held by the top ten. This TCR was recovered from a woman aged 18-30 years in good health. The sample was blood. The genes are TRBV7-9 and TRBJ1-1; 8 bases match TRBD1. The CDR3 protein is CASSLVGAQGVLNTEAFF. CDR3 DNA: TGTGCCAGCAGCTTAGTCGGCGCACAGGGGGTGCTGAACACTGAAGCTTTCTTT.